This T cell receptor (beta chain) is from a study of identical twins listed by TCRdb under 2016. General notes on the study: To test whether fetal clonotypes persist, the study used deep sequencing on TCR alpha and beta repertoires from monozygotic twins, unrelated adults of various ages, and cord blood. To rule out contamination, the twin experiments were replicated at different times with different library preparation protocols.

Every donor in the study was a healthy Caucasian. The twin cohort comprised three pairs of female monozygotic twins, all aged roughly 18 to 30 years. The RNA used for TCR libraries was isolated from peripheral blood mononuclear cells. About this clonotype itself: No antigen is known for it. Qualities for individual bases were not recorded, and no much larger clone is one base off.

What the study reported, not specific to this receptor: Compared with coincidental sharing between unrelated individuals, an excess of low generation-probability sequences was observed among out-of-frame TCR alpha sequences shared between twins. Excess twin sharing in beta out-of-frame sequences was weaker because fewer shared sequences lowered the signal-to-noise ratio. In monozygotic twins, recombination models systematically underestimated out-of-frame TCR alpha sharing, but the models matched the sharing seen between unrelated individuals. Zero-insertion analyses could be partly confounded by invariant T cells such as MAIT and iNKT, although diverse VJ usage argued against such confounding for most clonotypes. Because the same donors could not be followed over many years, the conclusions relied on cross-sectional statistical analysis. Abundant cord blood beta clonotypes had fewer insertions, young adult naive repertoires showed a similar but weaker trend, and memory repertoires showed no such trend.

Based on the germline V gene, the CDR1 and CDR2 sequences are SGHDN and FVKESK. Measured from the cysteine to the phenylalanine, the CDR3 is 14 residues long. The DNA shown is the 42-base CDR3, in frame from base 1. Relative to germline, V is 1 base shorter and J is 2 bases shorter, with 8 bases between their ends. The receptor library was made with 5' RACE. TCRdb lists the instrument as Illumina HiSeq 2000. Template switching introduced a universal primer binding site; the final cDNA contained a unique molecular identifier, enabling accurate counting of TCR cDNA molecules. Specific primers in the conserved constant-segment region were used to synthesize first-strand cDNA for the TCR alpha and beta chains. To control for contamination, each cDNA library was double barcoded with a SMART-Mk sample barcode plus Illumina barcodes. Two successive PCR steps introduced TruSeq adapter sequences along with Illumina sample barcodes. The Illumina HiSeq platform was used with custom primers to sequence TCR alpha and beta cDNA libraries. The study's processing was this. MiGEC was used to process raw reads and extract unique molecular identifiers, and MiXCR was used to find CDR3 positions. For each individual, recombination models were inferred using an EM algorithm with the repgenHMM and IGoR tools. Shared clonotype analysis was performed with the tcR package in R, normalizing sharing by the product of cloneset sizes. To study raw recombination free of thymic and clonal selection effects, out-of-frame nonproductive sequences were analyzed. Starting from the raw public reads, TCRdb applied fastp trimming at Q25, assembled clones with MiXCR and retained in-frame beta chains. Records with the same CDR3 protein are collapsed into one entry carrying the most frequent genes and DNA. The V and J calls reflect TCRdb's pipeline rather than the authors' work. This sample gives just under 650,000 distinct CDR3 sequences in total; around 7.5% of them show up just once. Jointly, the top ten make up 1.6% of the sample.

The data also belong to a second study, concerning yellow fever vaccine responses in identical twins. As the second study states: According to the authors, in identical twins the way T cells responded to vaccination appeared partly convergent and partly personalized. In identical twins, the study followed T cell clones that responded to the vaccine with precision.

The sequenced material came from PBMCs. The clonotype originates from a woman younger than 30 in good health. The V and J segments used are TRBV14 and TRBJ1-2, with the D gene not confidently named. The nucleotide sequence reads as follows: TGTGCCAGCAGCCAAGCGACGCTGAACTATGGCTACACCTTC. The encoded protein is CASSQATLNYGYTF.